These 2 T cell receptor beta chains were sequenced from one sample in a study of T cells in Graves' hyperthyroidism and ophthalmopathy. From RNA transcripts, TCR beta CDR3 regions were amplified. First-round RT-PCR targeting the TCR CDR3 was performed with the HTBI primer set. TCRdb re-analysed the multiplex PCR reads in MiXCR, keeping a single row per CDR3 protein. The data hold 750,000 to 900,000 distinct CDR3 sequences, with roughly 37% observed a single time. Sequences were obtained from blood. These receptors were obtained from a man aged 18 to 30 with Graves' hyperthyroidism.

This clonotype was detected only a few times. The V gene is TRBV15, the J gene TRBJ1-3; D ambiguous. Germline V gene data show CDR1 as LNHNV and CDR2 as YYDKDF (reference sequence). Trimming took 3 bases from V and 0 from J, leaving 6 bases between them. This CDR3 contains 14 residues. The CDR3 DNA follows: TGTGCCACCAGCAGGAACCCCTCTGGAAACACCATATATTTT. Its translation: CATSRNPSGNTIYF.

The chain recombines TRBV5-1 with TRBJ1-2; tentative D call: TRBD1 (6 bases). This CDR3 contains 16 residues. V was clipped by 4 bases and J by 4 bases, with 20 bases between them. CDR1 is SGHRS and CDR2 is YFSETQ in the germline V gene. This CDR3 is CASSPPGAGAGYGYTF. CDR3 coding DNA: TGCGCCAGCAGCCCTCCCGGGGCAGGGGCTGGCTATGGCTACACCTTC.